Included here is one T cell receptor (beta chain) sequence, with context. Its antigen is unidentified. The source of the sample is a study of cytomegalovirus exposure and HLA in healthy donors. Study conclusions and caveats: Reports indicated that the classifier achieved high specificity and sensitivity in diagnosing cytomegalovirus status.

CDR1 is KGHSH and CDR2 is LQKENI in the germline V gene. CDR3 size: 16 residues. The V gene end was trimmed by 0 bases and the J gene end by 2 bases; junction bases not matched to a gene: 3. 60 Vbeta and 13 Jbeta primers were used in PCR. Per the authors' pipeline: In a later analysis, of about 80 million unique beta chains, about 12 million appeared in at least two donors. TCRdb's table, derived via immunoSEQ multiplex PCR, lists solely in-frame clones and lacks some. V and J calls and clone size are those listed in that table; D and trimming were worked out from the DNA. The listing records 75,000 to 85,000 clones.

Sequencing used PBMCs. This receptor was identified in a man aged 45 to 65 in good health and CMV-seronegative. The chain is built from TRBV18 and TRBJ2-3; 9 bases align to TRBD2. The CDR3: CASSPPTSGYTDTQYF. CDR3 DNA sequence: TGTGCCAGCTCACCACCGACTAGCGGCTACACAGATACGCAGTATTTT.